Sequencing of this TCR beta chain was carried out in a study of tumour-infiltrating T cells in Burkitt lymphoma (dated by TCRdb to 2019 to 2021). At the level of the whole study: All epidemiological subtypes of Burkitt lymphoma were represented among the approximately 80 patients who made up the cohort. Clinical outcome was correlated with TCR repertoire data, and overall and progression-free survival were found to be predicted by productive clonality independently of established prognosticators, including age at diagnosis. Study-wide conclusions, independent of this receptor: Several public clonotypes shared across numerous Burkitt lymphoma patients were found, and shared tumour neoantigen selection absent from diffuse large B-cell lymphoma was thereby suggested.

Points on this clone: The antigen it binds to is not known. No base quality information exists; no much larger clone differs at one position.

The library was built by means of the immunoSEQ multiplex PCR assay. The source is immuneACCESS, and TCRdb retained only in-frame sequences with V and J called. Part of the clones is not carried over; for the studies checked, unresolved V genes explain less than half of this, and the remainder is unexplained. The sample table lists around 45,000 clones, less than 35% of them with a count of one. Over 2.5% of the sample rests with the top ten. Per the germline V gene (reference sequence), SEHNR is the CDR1 and FQNEAQ is the CDR2. Between the V and J ends, shortened by 8 bases and 5 bases respectively, the junction contains 13 bases. Measured from the cysteine to the phenylalanine, the CDR3 is 12 residues long. Kept here is only the CDR3 DNA, which spans 36 bases and is read in frame from base 1.

The sequence links TRBV7-9 to TRBJ2-7; the D call is possibly TRBD1 or TRBD2, each sharing 6 bases. Sample: tumor tissue. The TCR sequence derives from a human donor with Burkitt lymphoma. This receptor has the CDR3 CASAVRGDEQYF. The DNA sequence is as follows: TGTGCCAGCGCTGTAAGGGGGGACGAGCAGTACTTC.